A single T cell receptor (beta chain) is shown here with its context. Antigen: not known. The data were obtained in a study of cytomegalovirus exposure and HLA in healthy donors. Study summary: Inside one of the first data releases sat about 85 million unique TCRs taken from HLA-typed donors. General study points: At a 0.05 false discovery rate, a later analysis found 18,000 or so TCR beta sequences to be associated with HLA alleles.

Primers: 60 Vbeta forward and 13 Jbeta reverse. The assay was immunoSEQ multiplex PCR, and TCRdb's table has in-frame clones only and misses some. This sample has 100,000 to 150,000 clones, with roughly 80% found just once. The sequence derives from a female donor in good health and CMV-seronegative. The sequenced sample consisted of PBMCs.

In nucleotides, the CDR3 is TGTGCCAGCAGTGACGAGAGCACAGATACGCAGTATTTT. This gives the protein CASSDESTDTQYF. The chain has TRBV2 and TRBJ2-3, with no clear D. From germline, CDR1 is SNHLY and CDR2 FYNNEI. V shed 3 bases and J shed 0 bases, with 4 bases lying between them. The length of the CDR3 is 13 residues.